This T cell receptor beta chain was identified during a study of T cell responses to AZD1222 COVID-19 vaccine. Recipients boosted at about 4 weeks or about 12 weeks are pooled. Points on this clone: The antigen is undetermined.

Findings and caveats of the study: Two AZD1222 doses significantly raised spike-specific TCR breadth and depth over controls. Sampling that yielded the repertoires occurred only after the peak T cell response. White British people made up most donors, females outnumbered males, and clonal diversity was possibly underestimated.

V lost 4 bases and J 9 bases, leaving 22 bases between the germline ends. CDR3 length equals 17 residues. CDR1 and CDR2 (germline): MNHEY, SMNVEV (reference sequence). TCRdb keeps only in-frame clones here, not all; method: immunoSEQ multiplex PCR. Of 150,000 or so clones in the sample, roughly 92% were seen once. This chain connects TRBV27 to TRBJ1-6; perhaps TRBD1 as D (5 bases). This sample comprised peripheral blood, obtained 28 days after the second AZD1222 dose. The origin of this receptor is an adult who received the AZD1222 COVID-19 vaccine. CDR3 loop: CASSSPSWTSSLSPLHF. CDR3 bases: TGTGCCAGCAGTTCTCCCTCTTGGACATCGTCTCTTTCACCCCTCCACTTT.